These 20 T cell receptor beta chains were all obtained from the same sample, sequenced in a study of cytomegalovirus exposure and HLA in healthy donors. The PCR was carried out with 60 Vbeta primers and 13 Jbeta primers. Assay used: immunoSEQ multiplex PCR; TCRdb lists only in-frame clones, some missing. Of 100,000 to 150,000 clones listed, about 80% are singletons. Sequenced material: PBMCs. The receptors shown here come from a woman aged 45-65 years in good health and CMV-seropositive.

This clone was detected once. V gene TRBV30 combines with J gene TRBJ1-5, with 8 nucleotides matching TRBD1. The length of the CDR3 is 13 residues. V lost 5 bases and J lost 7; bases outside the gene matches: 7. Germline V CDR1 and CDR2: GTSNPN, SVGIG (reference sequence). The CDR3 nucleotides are TGTGCCTGGTCAGGACAGGGTATGCAGCCCCAGCATTTT. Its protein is CAWSGQGMQPQHF.

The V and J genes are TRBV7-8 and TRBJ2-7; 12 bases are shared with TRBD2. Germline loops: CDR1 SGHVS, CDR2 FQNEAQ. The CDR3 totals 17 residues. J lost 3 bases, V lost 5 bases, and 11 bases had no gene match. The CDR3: CASSLTGLAGGFYEQYF. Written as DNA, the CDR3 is TGTGCCAGCAGCCTAACGGGGCTAGCGGGGGGGTTCTACGAGCAGTACTTC.

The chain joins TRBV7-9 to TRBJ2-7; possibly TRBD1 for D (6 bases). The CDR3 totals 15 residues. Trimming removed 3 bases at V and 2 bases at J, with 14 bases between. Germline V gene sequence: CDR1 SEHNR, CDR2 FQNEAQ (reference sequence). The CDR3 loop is CASSLGAQRTYEQYF. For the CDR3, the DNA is TGTGCCAGCAGCTTGGGGGCGCAGAGGACCTACGAGCAGTACTTC.

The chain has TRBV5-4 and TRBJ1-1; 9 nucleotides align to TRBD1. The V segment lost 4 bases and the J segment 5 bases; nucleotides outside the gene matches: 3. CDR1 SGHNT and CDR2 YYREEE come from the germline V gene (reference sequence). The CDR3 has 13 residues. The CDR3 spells CASSNDRGTEAFF. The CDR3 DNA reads TGTGCCAGCAGCAACGACAGGGGGACTGAAGCTTTCTTT.

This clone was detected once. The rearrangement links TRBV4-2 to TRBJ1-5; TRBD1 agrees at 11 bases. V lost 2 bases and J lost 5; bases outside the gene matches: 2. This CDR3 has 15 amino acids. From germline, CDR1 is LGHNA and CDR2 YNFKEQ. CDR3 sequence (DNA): TGTGCCAGCAGCCAATGGGGACAGGGGGATCAGCCCCAGCATTTT. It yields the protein CASSQWGQGDQPQHF.

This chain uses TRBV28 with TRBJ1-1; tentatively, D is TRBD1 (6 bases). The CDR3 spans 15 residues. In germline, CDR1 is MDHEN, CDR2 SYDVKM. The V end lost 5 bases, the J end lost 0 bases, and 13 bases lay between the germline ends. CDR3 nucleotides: TGTGCCAGCAGTAACCACAGGGCCATGAACACTGAAGCTTTCTTT. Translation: CASSNHRAMNTEAFF.

CDR3 loop: CASSLRAAAGGSTDTQYF. The CDR3 region has the DNA TGTGCCAGCAGCTTAAGGGCAGCGGCGGGGGGTAGCACAGATACGCAGTATTTT. The chain links TRBV7-3 to TRBJ2-3; 8 nucleotides match TRBD2. Trimming took 1 base from V and 0 from J; bases not matched to a gene: 9. Germline V gene sequence: CDR1 SGHTA, CDR2 FQGTGA. The CDR3 runs 18 residues.

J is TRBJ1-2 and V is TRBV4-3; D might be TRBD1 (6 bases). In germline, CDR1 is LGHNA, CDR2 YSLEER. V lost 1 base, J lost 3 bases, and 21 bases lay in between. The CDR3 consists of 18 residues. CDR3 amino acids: CASSQGTVSIHPDYGYTF. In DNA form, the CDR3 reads TGCGCCAGCAGCCAAGGGACAGTCTCTATCCACCCCGACTATGGCTACACCTTC.

CDR3 DNA: TGTGCCAGCAGCTTAGGAGGCGGGGTTTCAGATACGCAGTATTTT. Its protein product is CASSLGGGVSDTQYF. This rearrangement joins TRBV7-9 to TRBJ2-3; perhaps TRBD2 as D (6 bases). The CDR3 covers 15 residues. Deletions cut 1 base from V and 4 bases from J, with 12 bases between. Per the germline V gene, CDR1 is SEHNR and CDR2 is FQNEAQ (reference sequence).

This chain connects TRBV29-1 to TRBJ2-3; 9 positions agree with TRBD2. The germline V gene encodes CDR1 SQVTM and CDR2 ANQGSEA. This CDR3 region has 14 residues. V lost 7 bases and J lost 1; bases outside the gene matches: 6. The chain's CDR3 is CSGSSGVGTDTQYF. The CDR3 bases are TGCAGCGGGTCTAGCGGGGTGGGCACAGATACGCAGTATTTT.

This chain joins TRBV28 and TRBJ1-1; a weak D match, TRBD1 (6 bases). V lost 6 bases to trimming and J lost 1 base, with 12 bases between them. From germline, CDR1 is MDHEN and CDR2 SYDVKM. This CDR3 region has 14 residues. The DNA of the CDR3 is TGTGCCAGCAGACAAAGGGGGAGGAACACTGAAGCTTTCTTT. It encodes CASRQRGRNTEAFF.

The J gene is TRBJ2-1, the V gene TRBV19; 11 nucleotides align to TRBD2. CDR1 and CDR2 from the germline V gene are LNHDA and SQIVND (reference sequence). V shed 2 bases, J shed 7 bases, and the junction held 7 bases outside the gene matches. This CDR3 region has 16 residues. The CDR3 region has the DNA TGTGCCAGTAGTATAATGACTAGCGGGAAGGAAAATGAGCAGTTCTTC. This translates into CASSIMTSGKENEQFF.

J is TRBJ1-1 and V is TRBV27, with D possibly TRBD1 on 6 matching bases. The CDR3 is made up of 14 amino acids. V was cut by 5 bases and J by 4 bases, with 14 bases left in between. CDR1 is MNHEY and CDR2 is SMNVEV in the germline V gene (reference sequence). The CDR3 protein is CASSHVRGATEAFF. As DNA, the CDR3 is TGTGCCAGCAGTCATGTACGGGGGGCCACTGAAGCTTTCTTT.

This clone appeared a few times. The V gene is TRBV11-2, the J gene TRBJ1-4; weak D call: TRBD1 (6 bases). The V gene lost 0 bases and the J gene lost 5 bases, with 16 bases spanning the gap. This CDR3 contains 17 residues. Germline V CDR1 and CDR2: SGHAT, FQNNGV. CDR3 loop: CASSLDPPGGGNEKLFF. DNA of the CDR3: TGTGCCAGCAGCTTAGATCCCCCGGGAGGGGGAAATGAAAAACTGTTTTTT. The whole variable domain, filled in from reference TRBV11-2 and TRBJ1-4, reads EAGVAQSPRYKIIEKRQSVAFWCNPISGHATLYWYQQILGQGPKLLIQFQNNGVVDDSQLPKDRFSAERLKGVDSTLKIQPAKLEDSAVYLCASSLDPPGGGNEKLFFGSGTQLSVL.

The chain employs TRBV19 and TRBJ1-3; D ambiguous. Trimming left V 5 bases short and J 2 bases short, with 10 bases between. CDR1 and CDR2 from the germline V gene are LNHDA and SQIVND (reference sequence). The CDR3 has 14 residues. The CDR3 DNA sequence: TGTGCCAGTAGTGCCCGATCGGCTGGAAACACCATATATTTT. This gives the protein CASSARSAGNTIYF.

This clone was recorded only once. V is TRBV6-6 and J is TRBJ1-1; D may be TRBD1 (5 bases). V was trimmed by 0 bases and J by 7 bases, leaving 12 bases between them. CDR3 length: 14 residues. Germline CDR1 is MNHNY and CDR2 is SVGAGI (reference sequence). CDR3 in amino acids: CASSYSKGQFEAFF. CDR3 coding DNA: TGTGCCAGCAGTTACTCGAAGGGGCAATTTGAAGCTTTCTTT.

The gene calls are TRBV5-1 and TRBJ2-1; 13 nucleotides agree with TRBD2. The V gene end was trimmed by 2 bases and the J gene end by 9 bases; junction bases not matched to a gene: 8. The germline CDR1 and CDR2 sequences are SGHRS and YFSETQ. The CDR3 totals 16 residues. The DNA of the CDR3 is TGCGCCAGCAGCTTCCCACTAGCGGGGGGGCCTGGTGAGCAGTTCTTC. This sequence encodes CASSFPLAGGPGEQFF.

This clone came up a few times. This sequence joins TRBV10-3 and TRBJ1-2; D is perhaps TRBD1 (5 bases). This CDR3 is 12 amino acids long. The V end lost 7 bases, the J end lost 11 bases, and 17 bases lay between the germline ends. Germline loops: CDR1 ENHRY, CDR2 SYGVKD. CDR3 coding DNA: TGTGCCATCAACCGGGACTTCGAGGGGTACACCTTC. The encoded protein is CAINRDFEGYTF.

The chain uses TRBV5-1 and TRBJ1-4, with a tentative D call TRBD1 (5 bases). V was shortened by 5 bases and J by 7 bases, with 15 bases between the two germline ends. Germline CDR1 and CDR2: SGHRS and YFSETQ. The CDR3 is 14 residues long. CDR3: CASSLDSVSEKLFF. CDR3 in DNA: TGCGCCAGCAGTTTAGACAGCGTCTCTGAAAAACTGTTTTTT.

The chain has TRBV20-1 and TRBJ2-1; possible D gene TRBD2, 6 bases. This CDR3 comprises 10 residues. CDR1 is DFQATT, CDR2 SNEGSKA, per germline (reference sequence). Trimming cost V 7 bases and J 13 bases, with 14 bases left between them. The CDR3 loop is CSGLGLNQFF. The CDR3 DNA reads TGCAGTGGTTTAGGACTAAACCAGTTCTTC.